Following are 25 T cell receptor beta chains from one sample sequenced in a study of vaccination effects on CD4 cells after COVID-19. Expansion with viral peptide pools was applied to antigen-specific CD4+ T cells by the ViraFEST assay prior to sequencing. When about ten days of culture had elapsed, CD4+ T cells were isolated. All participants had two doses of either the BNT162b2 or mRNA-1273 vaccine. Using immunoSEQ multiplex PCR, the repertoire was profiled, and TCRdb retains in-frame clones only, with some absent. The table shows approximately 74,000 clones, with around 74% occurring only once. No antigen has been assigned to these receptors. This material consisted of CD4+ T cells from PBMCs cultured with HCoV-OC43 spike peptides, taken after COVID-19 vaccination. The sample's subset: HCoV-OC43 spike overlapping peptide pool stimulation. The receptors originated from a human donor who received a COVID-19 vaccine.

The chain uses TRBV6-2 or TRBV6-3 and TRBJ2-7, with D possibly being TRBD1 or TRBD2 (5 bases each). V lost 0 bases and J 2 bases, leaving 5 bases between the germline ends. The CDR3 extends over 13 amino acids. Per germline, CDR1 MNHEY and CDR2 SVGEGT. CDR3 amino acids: CASSYSGAYEQYV. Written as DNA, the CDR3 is TGTGCCAGCAGTTACTCGGGGGCCTACGAGCAGTACGTC.

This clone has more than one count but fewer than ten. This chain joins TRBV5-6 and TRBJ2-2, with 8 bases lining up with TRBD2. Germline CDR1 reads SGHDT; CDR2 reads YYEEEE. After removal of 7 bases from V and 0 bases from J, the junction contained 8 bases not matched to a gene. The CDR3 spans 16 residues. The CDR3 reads CASGRVGLANTGELFF. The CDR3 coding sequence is TGTGCCAGCGGGAGGGTGGGACTAGCGAACACCGGGGAGCTGTTTTTT.

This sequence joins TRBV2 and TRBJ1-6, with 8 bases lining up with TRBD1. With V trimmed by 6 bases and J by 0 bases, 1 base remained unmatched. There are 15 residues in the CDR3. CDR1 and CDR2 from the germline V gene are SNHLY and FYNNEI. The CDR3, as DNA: TGTGCCAGCAGGGGACAGGTCTCCTATAATTCACCCCTCCACTTT. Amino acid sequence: CASRGQVSYNSPLHF.

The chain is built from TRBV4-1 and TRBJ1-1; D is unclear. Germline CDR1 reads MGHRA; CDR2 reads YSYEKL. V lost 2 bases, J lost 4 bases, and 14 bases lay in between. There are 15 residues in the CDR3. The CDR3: CASSQTKSSFTEAFF. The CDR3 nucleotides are TGCGCCAGCAGCCAAACAAAGTCGTCCTTCACTGAAGCTTTCTTT.

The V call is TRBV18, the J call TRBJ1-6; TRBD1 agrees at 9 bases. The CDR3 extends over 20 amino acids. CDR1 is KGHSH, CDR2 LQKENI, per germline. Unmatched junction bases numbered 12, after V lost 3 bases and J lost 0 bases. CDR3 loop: CASSPTPPGQGVSYNSPLHF. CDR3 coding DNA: TGTGCCAGCTCACCTACACCTCCGGGACAGGGCGTCTCCTATAATTCACCCCTCCACTTT.

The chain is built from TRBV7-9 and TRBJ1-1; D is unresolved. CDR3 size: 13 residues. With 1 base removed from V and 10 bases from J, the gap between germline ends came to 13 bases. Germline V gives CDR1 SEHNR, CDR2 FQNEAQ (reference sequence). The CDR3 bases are TGTGCCAGCAGCTTAGGGGGATCCCGGGGAGCTTTCTTT. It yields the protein CASSLGGSRGAFF.

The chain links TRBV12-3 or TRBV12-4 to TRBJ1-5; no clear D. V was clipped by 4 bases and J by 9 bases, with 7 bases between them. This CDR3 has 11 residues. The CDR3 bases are TGTGCCAGCAGTTCCCGCGGGCCCCAGCATTTT. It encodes CASSSRGPQHF.

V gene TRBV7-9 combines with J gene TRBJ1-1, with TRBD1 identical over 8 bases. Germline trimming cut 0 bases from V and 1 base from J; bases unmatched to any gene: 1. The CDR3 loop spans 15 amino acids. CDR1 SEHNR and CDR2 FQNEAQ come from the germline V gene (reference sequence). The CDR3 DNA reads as TGTGCCAGCAGCTTAGCGGGGACAGGGAACACTGAAGCTTTCTTT. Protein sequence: CASSLAGTGNTEAFF.

Here the CDR3 reads CASAFGRGGQETQYF. The CDR3 bases are TGTGCCAGCGCATTCGGTCGCGGGGGGCAAGAGACCCAGTACTTC. The chain joins TRBV2 to TRBJ2-5; 8 bases are a match to TRBD2. This CDR3 spans 15 amino acids. V dropped 8 bases and J dropped 2; count of bases not matched to a gene: 10. Looked up from germline, CDR1 is SNHLY and CDR2 is FYNNEI.

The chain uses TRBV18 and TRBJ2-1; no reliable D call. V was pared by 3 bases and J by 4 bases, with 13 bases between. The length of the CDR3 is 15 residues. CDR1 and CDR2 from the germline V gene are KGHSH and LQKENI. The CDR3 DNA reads TGTGCCAGCTCACCCTCATTAGTTCCGTACAATGAGCAGTTCTTC. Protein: CASSPSLVPYNEQFF.

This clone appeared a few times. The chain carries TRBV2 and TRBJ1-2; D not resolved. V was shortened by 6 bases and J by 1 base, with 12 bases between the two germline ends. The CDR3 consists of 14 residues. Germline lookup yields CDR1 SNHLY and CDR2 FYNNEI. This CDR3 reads CASRILNGNYGYTF. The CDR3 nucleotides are TGTGCCAGCAGAATCTTGAACGGTAACTATGGCTACACCTTC.

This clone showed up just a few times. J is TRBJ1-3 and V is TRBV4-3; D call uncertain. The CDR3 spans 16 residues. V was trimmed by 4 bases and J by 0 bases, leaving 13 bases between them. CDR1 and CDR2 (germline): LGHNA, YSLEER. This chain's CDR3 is CASSLWTADSGNTIYF. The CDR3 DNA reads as TGCGCCAGCAGCCTCTGGACGGCGGACTCTGGAAACACCATATATTTT.

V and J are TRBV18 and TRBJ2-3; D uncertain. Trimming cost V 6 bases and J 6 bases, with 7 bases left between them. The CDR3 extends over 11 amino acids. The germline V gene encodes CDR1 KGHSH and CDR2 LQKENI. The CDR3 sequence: CASSRLDTQYF. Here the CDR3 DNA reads TGTGCCAGCTCCCGCCTGGATACGCAGTATTTT.

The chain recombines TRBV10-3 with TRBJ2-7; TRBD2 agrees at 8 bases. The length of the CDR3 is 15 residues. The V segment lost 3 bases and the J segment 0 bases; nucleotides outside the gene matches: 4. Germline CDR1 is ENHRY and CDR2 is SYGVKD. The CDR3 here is CAISDFGGASYEQYV. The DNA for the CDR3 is TGTGCCATCAGTGACTTCGGGGGGGCCTCCTACGAGCAGTACGTC.

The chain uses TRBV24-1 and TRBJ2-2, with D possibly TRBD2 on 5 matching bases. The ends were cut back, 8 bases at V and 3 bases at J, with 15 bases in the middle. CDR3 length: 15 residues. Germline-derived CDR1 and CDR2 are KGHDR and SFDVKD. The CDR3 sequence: CATKSTGSHTGELFF. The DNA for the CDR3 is TGTGCCACCAAAAGCACGGGGTCACACACCGGGGAGCTGTTTTTT.

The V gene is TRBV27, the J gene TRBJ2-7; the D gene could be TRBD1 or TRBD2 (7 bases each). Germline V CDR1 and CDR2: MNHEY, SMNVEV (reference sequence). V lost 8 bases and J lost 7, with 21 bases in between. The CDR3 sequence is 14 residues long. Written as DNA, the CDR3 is TGTGCCAGCGCACCAGGGGGGGGCTTAGGGGAGCAGTACGTC. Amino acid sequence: CASAPGGGLGEQYV.

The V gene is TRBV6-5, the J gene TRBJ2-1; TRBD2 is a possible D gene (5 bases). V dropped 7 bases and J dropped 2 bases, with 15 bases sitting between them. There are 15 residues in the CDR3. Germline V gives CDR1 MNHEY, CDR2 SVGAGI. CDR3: CASTTPKGAYNEQFF. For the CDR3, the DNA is TGTGCCAGCACCACGCCCAAGGGAGCCTACAATGAGCAGTTCTTC.

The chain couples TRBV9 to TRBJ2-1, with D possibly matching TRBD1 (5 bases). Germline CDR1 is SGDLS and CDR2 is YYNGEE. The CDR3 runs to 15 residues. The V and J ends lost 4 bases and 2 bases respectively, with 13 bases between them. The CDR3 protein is CASSPDTGTYNEQFF. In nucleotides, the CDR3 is TGTGCCAGCAGCCCCGATACAGGAACCTACAATGAGCAGTTCTTC. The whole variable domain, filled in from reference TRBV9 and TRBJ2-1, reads DSGVTQTPKHLITATGQRVTLRCSPRSGDLSVYWYQQSLDQGLQFLIQYYNGEERAKGNILERFSAQQFPDLHSELNLSSLELGDSALYFCASSPDTGTYNEQFFGPGTRLTVL.

CDR3 DNA sequence: TGTGCCAGTAGTTTGCCTCGACAGGGTGGATACTATGGCTACACCTTC. Translated, it gives CASSLPRQGGYYGYTF. The chain carries TRBV19 and TRBJ1-2; TRBD1 matches at 7 bases. The germline gives CDR1 LNHDA, CDR2 SQIVND (reference sequence). J gave up 3 bases and V 5 bases, and 12 bases lay outside the gene matches. This CDR3 is built from 16 residues.

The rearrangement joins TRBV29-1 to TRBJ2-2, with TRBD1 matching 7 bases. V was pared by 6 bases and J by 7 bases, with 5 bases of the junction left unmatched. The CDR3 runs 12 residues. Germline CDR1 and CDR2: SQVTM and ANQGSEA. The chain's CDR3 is CSVDRVFGELFF. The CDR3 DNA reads TGCAGCGTCGACAGGGTGTTCGGGGAGCTGTTTTTT.

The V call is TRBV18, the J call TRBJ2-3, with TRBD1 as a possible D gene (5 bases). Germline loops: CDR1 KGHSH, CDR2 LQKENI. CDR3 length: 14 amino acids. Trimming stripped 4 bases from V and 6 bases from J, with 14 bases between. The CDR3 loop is CASSLTSGLDTQYF. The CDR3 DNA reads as TGTGCCAGCTCACTTACCTCAGGGTTGGATACGCAGTATTTT.

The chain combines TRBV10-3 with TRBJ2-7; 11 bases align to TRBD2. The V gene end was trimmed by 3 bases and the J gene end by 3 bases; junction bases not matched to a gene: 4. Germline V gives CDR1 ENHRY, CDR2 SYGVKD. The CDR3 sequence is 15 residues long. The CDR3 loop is CAISEGLAGGYEQYV. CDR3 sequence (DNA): TGTGCCATCAGTGAAGGGCTAGCGGGGGGCTACGAGCAGTACGTC.

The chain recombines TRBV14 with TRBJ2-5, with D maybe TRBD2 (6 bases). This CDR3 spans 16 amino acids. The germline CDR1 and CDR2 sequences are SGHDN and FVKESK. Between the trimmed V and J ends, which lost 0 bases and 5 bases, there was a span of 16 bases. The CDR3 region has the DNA TGTGCCAGCAGCCAAGAGCGGGGCGAAATCTGGGAGACCCAGTACTTC. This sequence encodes CASSQERGEIWETQYF.

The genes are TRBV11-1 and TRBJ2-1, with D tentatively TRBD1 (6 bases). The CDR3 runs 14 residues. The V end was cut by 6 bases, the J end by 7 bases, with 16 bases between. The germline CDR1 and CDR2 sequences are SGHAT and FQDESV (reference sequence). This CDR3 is CASSQKSGVNEQFF. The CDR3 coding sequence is TGTGCCAGCAGTCAAAAGTCAGGGGTGAATGAGCAGTTCTTC.

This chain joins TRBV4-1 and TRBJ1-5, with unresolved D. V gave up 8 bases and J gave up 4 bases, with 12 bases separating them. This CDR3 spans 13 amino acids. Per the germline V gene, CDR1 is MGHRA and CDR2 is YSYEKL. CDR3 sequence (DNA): TGCGCCAGCGGCTTGGACGGGAATCAGCCCCAGCATTTT. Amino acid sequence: CASGLDGNQPQHF.